The T cell receptor (beta chain) described here comes from a study of CD8+CD57+ T cells in acquired aplastic anemia. About the study: Sorted CD4+ and CD8+ cells yielded roughly 3 ug of DNA on average.

Findings of the study overall: Controls and patients did not differ significantly in CD8+ Simpson's diversity. The number of CD8+ CDR3 sequences shared by patients and controls was twenty-nine.

The germline CDR1 and CDR2 sequences are SGHRS and YFSETQ. V lost 1 base, J lost 4 bases, and 10 bases stayed unmatched. CDR3 size: 16 residues. Genomic DNA was employed as the template in profiling TCR beta VDJ and CDR3. TCRdb redid the calling of the reads with MiXCR, one entry per CDR3 protein. The sample lists 210,000 or so distinct CDR3 sequences; approximately 51% were seen once. Remarks on this clonotype: Its specificity is not known.

Those patients picked for sequencing had displayed CD8+CD57+ cell expansion on flow cytometry. All patients had severe acquired aplastic anemia. Material for sequencing was sorted CD4+, CD8+, or CD8+CD57+ T cells (not recorded which) from PBMCs. The source is a human donor with aplastic anemia. The V gene is TRBV5-1, the J gene TRBJ2-7; 8 bases agree with TRBD2. CDR3 in amino acids: CASSLREAGGVYEQYF. CDR3 DNA sequence: TGCGCCAGCAGCTTGAGAGAGGCGGGGGGCGTTTACGAGCAGTACTTC.